This T cell receptor (beta chain) was identified during a study of identical twins. Germline V gene sequence: CDR1 MDHEN, CDR2 SYDVKM. The CDR3 runs 15 residues. The ends were cut back, 5 bases at V and 3 bases at J, with 17 bases in the middle. Points on this clonotype: Its target is not known.

Template switching supplied a universal primer site; unique molecular identifiers were carried on the cDNA. TCRdb re-called the 5' RACE reads with MiXCR, one entry per CDR3 protein. The sample lists 350,000 to 500,000 distinct CDR3 sequences; roughly 18% were seen once. Broader study findings: Beta clonotypes that were abundant in cord blood contained fewer insertions, a pattern absent from memory repertoires. Cross-sectional statistical analysis was relied on for the conclusions, without the same donors being followed.

Among all donors, each was a healthy Caucasian. Specimen: naive T cells sorted from blood. V gene TRBV28 combines with J gene TRBJ2-7, with a possible D match to TRBD2 (5 bases). The TCR comes from a middle-aged man in good health. In DNA form, the CDR3 reads TGTGCCAGCAGTCAGGATGGTTTTGAGGGCTACGAGCAGTACTTC. Its protein is CASSQDGFEGYEQYF.